The TCR beta chain described here comes from a study of blood T cell repertoires in COVID-19 (dated by TCRdb to about 2020). About the full investigation: The collaborator samples originated in the United States, Italy and Spain and spanned the acute and convalescent phases of COVID-19. Where available, HLA class I and class II types were taken from metadata supplied by the sample provider and were not determined by assay-based typing. The samples were drawn from two sources: the first 160 participants of the ongoing ImmuneRACE study, and 1,000 to 1,500 subjects contributed by 6 global collaborators. A de-identified subject ID, COVID-19 status, age in years and sex were almost always included in the sample metadata. The repertoires were released in a freely available public database meant as a resource for research on the immune response to SARS-CoV-2. The prospective study material was composed of cDNA or gDNA derived from T cells, B-cell-depleted T cells, or PBMCs. Subjects who had been exposed to COVID-19, were actively infected with it, or had recovered from it provided the deeply sampled blood TCRbeta repertoires that made up the dataset.

V has 2 bases trimmed and J has 7 bases trimmed; junction bases matching no gene number 7. For CDR1 and CDR2, the germline V gene lists SGHRS and YFSETQ. The CDR3 sequence holds 15 residues, the cysteine and phenylalanine included. Only the CDR3 DNA is retained, 45 bases long and in frame from the first base. The collaborating institutions used their own protocols to collect whole blood in K2EDTA tubes. For TCRbeta analysis, collaborator samples were shipped as frozen whole blood, as isolated PBMCs, or as DNA extracted from either sample type. Broader findings and caveats from the paper: How much clinical and demographic metadata was included differed by source and by participant, and the metadata was provided uncurated.

TCRbeta CDR3 regions were amplified from genomic DNA using the immunoSEQ Assay, a bias-controlled multiplex PCR. Per the original workflow: The number of nucleated cells in each sample was estimated by amplification of reference gene primers within the assay. To quantify the absolute abundance of each unique TCRbeta CDR3 rearrangement, sequence reads were collapsed and filtered. For each sample, productive Simpson clonality was calculated as the square root of Simpson's diversity index over productive rearrangements. TCRdb retrieved this table from immuneACCESS and kept in-frame rearrangements only. Not all clones are present; in checked studies, unresolved V genes account for under half, and no reason is known for the remainder. V and J calls and clone size come straight from that table; D and trimming were deduced from the DNA. The sample table records about 260,000 clones; around four fifths of these occur just once. The top ten clonotypes cover 1.9% of the sample.

Note on this clone: Its specific antigen is unknown. The input lacks base qualities; no much larger clone sits a single base away.

The TCR sequence derives from a woman older than 75 with acute or convalescent COVID-19. Sequencing was done on a sample of peripheral blood. This sequence uses TRBV5-1 and TRBJ2-1, and 9 junctional nucleotides match TRBD2. The DNA sequence is TGCGCCAGCAGCTTTGGGGCGGGAGGGATAAATGAGCAGTTCTTC. This sequence encodes CASSFGAGGINEQFF.